Each of the 21 T cell receptor beta chains below was sequenced from the same sample in a study of identical twins. TCRdb passed the 5' RACE reads through MiXCR, listing each CDR3 protein once. The data hold 650,000 to 800,000 distinct CDR3 sequences, with around 8.3% observed a single time. The sample also formed part of further work on yellow fever vaccine responses in identical twins.

The sample comprised PBMCs. These receptors originate from a woman between 18 and 29 years old in good health.

The chain uses TRBV5-1 and TRBJ2-1; 8 bases match TRBD1. The CDR3 runs to 18 residues. Unmatched junction bases numbered 12, after V lost 0 bases and J lost 4 bases. Germline values: CDR1 SGHRS, CDR2 YFSETQ. The CDR3 is CASSLGGGRTGSYNEQFF. CDR3 DNA sequence: TGCGCCAGCAGCTTGGGAGGGGGGCGGACAGGGTCTTACAATGAGCAGTTCTTC.

This clonotype was recorded many times. The CDR3 does not close with the conserved phenylalanine or tryptophan, likely indicating a read error. The V gene is TRBV12-3 or TRBV12-4, the J gene TRBJ1-1; TRBD1 might be the D (6 bases). Trimming left V 6 bases short and J 4 bases short, with 12 bases between. This CDR3 is built from 13 residues. The CDR3 loop reads CASSPGTITEAFL. In DNA form, the CDR3 reads TGTGCCAGCAGCCCCGGGACAATCACTGAAGCTTTCCTT.

This clonotype has at least ten counts. CDR3 nucleotides: TGTGCCAGCAGTTTAGAGGCCCAATACACAGATACGCAGTATTTT. It specifies CASSLEAQYTDTQYF. V and J are TRBV27 and TRBJ2-3; D gene unclear. The V end lost 2 bases, the J end lost 2 bases, and 11 bases lay between the germline ends. The germline gives CDR1 MNHEY, CDR2 SMNVEV (reference sequence). This CDR3 region has 15 residues.

This clonotype was counted between two and nine times. This chain connects TRBV6-2 or TRBV6-3 to TRBJ2-2; no clear D gene. The germline V gene encodes CDR1 MNHEY and CDR2 SVGEGT. CDR3 length equals 16 residues. Trimming took 9 bases from V and 1 from J, leaving 18 bases between them. The CDR3 DNA sequence: TGTGCCAGTCATCCCGCCGGCGGCAGGAACACCGGGGAGCTGTTTTTT. Protein sequence: CASHPAGGRNTGELFF.

This clonotype was observed a handful of times. The chain employs TRBV6-1 and TRBJ2-1; maybe TRBD2 (6 bases). The V end was cut by 6 bases, the J end by 9 bases, with 15 bases between. The CDR3 is 13 amino acids. Germline CDR1 MNHNS, CDR2 SASEGT. DNA of the CDR3: TGTGCCAGCAGCGCCGGGACTGAGGGTGAGCAGTTCTTC. The encoded protein is CASSAGTEGEQFF.

This clonotype was seen a handful of times. The chain has TRBV7-2 and TRBJ2-4, with 12 bases aligning to TRBD2. Germline V lookup: CDR1 SGHTA, CDR2 FQGNSA. The CDR3 is made up of 17 amino acids. The ends lost 1 base at V and 6 bases at J; junction bases unmatched: 7. The DNA for the CDR3 is TGTGCCAGCAGCTTAGGACTAGCGGGAGCCCCGGGAAACATTCAGTACTTC. Its translation: CASSLGLAGAPGNIQYF.

This clonotype was found a few times. This chain joins TRBV29-1 and TRBJ2-1, with 12 bases that match TRBD2. Germline values: CDR1 SQVTM, CDR2 ANQGSEA. With V trimmed by 7 bases and J by 12 bases, 13 bases remained unmatched. The CDR3 runs to 14 residues. CDR3 nucleotides: TGCAGCGCATCCGGGACTAGCGGGCTAGAGGTGCAGTTCTTC. The encoded protein is CSASGTSGLEVQFF.

The genes are TRBV12-3 or TRBV12-4 and TRBJ1-6; 8 bases line up with TRBD1. After removal of 7 bases from V and 7 bases from J, the junction contained 9 bases not matched to a gene. This CDR3 spans 15 amino acids. CDR3 protein: CASTTDRVKNSPLHF. The CDR3 DNA reads TGTGCCAGCACTACGGACAGGGTAAAAAATTCACCCCTCCACTTT.

This clonotype has a count of ten or more. The chain combines TRBV6-1 with TRBJ1-1; 8 bases align to TRBD1. The V and J ends lost 4 bases and 7 bases, in that order; junction bases with no gene match: 8. The germline CDR1 and CDR2 sequences are MNHNS and SASEGT. The CDR3 consists of 14 residues. The DNA for the CDR3 is TGTGCCAGCAGTGGACTATGGACAGGGAATGAAGCTTTCTTT. As protein: CASSGLWTGNEAFF.

The chain has TRBV7-2 and TRBJ2-7; TRBD1 matches at 8 bases. The germline gives CDR1 SGHTA, CDR2 FQGNSA. The CDR3 is 14 residues long. The trim removed 3 bases at V and 6 bases at J, leaving 7 bases unmatched. The CDR3 sequence: CASSFGRGQGEQYF. The CDR3 coding sequence is TGTGCCAGCAGCTTCGGCAGGGGGCAAGGCGAGCAGTACTTC.

There are a few counts of this clonotype. The chain recombines TRBV12-3 or TRBV12-4 with TRBJ2-3, with a possible D match to TRBD1 (6 bases). The CDR3 sequence is 16 residues long. V lost 1 base and J lost 0, with 11 bases in between. CDR3 amino acids: CASSLGQATSTDTQYF. In DNA, the CDR3 is TGTGCCAGCAGTTTAGGACAGGCTACTAGCACAGATACGCAGTATTTT.

The chain links TRBV5-6 to TRBJ2-7, with a weak D call TRBD2 (6 bases). Germline V CDR1 and CDR2: SGHDT, YYEEEE. Trimming removed 2 bases from V and 6 bases from J, with 18 bases in between. The CDR3 has 15 residues. CDR3 nucleotide sequence: TGTGCCAGCAGCTTCGGGTTCGGGAGCTTGGCCGAGCAGTACTTC. It is translated as CASSFGFGSLAEQYF.

The table lists this clonotype with many counts. The V call is TRBV12-3 or TRBV12-4, the J call TRBJ2-1; 10 bases match TRBD2. This CDR3 comprises 16 residues. V shed 6 bases, J shed 4 bases, and the junction held 9 bases outside the gene matches. The CDR3 DNA is TGTGCCAGCAGCTCTTCTCTAGCGGGAGAATACAATGAGCAGTTCTTC. It specifies CASSSSLAGEYNEQFF.

This clonotype was counted many times. The rearrangement uses TRBV12-3 or TRBV12-4 and TRBJ1-5, with 10 bases that match TRBD1. The trim removed 6 bases at V and 6 bases at J, leaving 8 bases unmatched. The CDR3 is made up of 15 amino acids. CDR3: CASSFVGTGVQPQHF. The CDR3 coding sequence is TGTGCCAGCAGCTTCGTAGGGACAGGGGTTCAGCCCCAGCATTTT.

This clonotype was recorded a few times. The chain uses TRBV12-3 or TRBV12-4 and TRBJ1-1; D is perhaps TRBD1 (5 bases). V lost 2 bases and J 2 bases, leaving 9 bases between the germline ends. The CDR3 extends over 14 amino acids. The CDR3 DNA is TGTGCCAGCAGTTTACACGGACAAAACACTGAAGCTTTCTTT. Protein product: CASSLHGQNTEAFF.

This clonotype occurred a few times. The chain combines TRBV3-1 with TRBJ2-7; D remains ambiguous. Trimming took 0 bases from V and 4 from J, leaving 7 bases between them. The CDR3 has 13 residues. Germline V gene sequence: CDR1 LGHDT, CDR2 YNNKEL (reference sequence). This CDR3 is CASSQDPRYEQYF. The DNA of the CDR3 is TGTGCCAGCAGCCAAGATCCCCGTTACGAGCAGTACTTC.

V usage is TRBV7-9 and J usage is TRBJ2-7, with D possibly TRBD1 on 6 matching bases. The CDR3 has 12 amino acids. CDR1 is SEHNR, CDR2 FQNEAQ, per germline (reference sequence). V lost 5 bases and J 4 bases, leaving 9 bases between the germline ends. CDR3 sequence: CASSTGQYEQYF. CDR3 nucleotide sequence: TGTGCCAGCAGCACAGGACAGTACGAGCAGTACTTC.

This clonotype was observed many times. The rearrangement joins TRBV6-1 to TRBJ2-2, with a tentative D call TRBD1 (6 bases). Germline V gene lookup returns CDR1 MNHNS and CDR2 SASEGT. Trimming stripped 6 bases from V and 1 base from J, with 9 bases between. The CDR3 has 14 residues. In DNA form, the CDR3 reads TGTGCCAGCAGGCAACAGGGGAACACCGGGGAGCTGTTTTTT. Translating it yields CASRQQGNTGELFF.

In its sample, this clonotype was seen a few times. The V call is TRBV3-1, the J call TRBJ2-7, with 12 bases lining up with TRBD2. Per germline, CDR1 LGHDT and CDR2 YNNKEL (reference sequence). The V gene end was trimmed by 0 bases and the J gene end by 3 bases; junction bases not matched to a gene: 9. There are 18 residues in the CDR3. CDR3 loop: CASSQEVTSGSRGYEQYF. The CDR3 DNA is TGTGCCAGCAGCCAAGAGGTGACTAGCGGGAGTAGGGGCTACGAGCAGTACTTC.

The chain is built from TRBV5-1 and TRBJ1-1, with D possibly TRBD1 on 6 matching bases. From germline, CDR1 is SGHRS and CDR2 YFSETQ. This CDR3 contains 15 residues. Trimming took off 6 bases at V and 1 base at J, with 16 bases between the two ends. Here the CDR3 reads CASTFTGTGNTEAFF. The DNA for the CDR3 is TGCGCCAGCACTTTCACAGGGACGGGGAACACTGAAGCTTTCTTT.

The chain couples TRBV10-1 to TRBJ1-6; D remains ambiguous. Germline CDR1 and CDR2: WNHNN and SYGVQD (reference sequence). The V gene lost 3 bases and the J gene lost 8 bases, with 17 bases spanning the gap. The CDR3 contains 16 residues. CDR3 DNA sequence: TGCGCCAGCAGTGATGTGAGGCCTAACGGAGATTCACCCCTCCACTTT. Its protein product is CASSDVRPNGDSPLHF.